One and the same sample provided the 30 T cell receptor beta chains below, sequenced in a study of human T cells and chemical hapten exposure. Time point defined: patch test 2, 6 weeks after DPC sensitization. Treatment: therapeutic diphenylcyclopropenone sensitization with weekly scalp DPC. TCRdb reanalysed the RACE reads using MiXCR and keeps one entry per CDR3 protein. Of hundreds of thousands of distinct CDR3 sequences listed, about 6% are singletons. The sample here was whole blood, taken in connection with sensitization to the hapten diphenylcyclopropenone (DPC). These receptor sequences come from a woman aged 18-30 years with alopecia areata. Some clones in this sample may be carry-over from other donors' samples.

V is TRBV3-1 and J is TRBJ1-4; D remains unclear. The CDR3 totals 14 residues. Trimming stripped 6 bases from V and 8 bases from J, with 16 bases between. Germline V gene data show CDR1 as LGHDT and CDR2 as YNNKEL (reference sequence). CDR3 sequence reads: CASSGFPIEEKLFF. CDR3 DNA: TGTGCCAGCAGTGGTTTCCCGATCGAAGAAAAACTGTTTTTT.

This clonotype was observed at least ten times. The chain has TRBV12-5 and TRBJ1-1; D call uncertain. The germline V gene encodes CDR1 LGHNT and CDR2 FRNRAP. The ends were cut back, 6 bases at V and 4 bases at J, with 15 bases in the middle. This CDR3 has 14 amino acids. Here the CDR3 reads CASGVIGRLTEAFF. In DNA form, the CDR3 reads TGTGCTAGTGGAGTCATCGGACGGCTCACTGAAGCTTTCTTT.

This clonotype was picked up a small number of times. The chain joins TRBV25-1 to TRBJ1-1; D gene ambiguous. The V end lost 6 bases, the J end lost 4 bases, and 12 bases lay between the germline ends. This CDR3 region has 13 residues. The germline V gene has CDR1 MGHDK and CDR2 SYGVNS. The CDR3 here is CASSPYGSTEAFF. CDR3 DNA sequence: TGTGCCAGCAGCCCGTATGGTAGCACTGAAGCTTTCTTT.

Many counts were recorded for this clonotype. The DNA of the CDR3 is TGTGCCACCCAGCATGGGCAGCGAGGCAATCAGCCCCAGCATTTT. Its protein is CATQHGQRGNQPQHF. This rearrangement joins TRBV12-3 or TRBV12-4 to TRBJ1-5; unclear D gene. The CDR3 runs 15 residues. V was clipped by 10 bases and J by 2 bases, with 18 bases between them.

The V gene is TRBV10-3, the J gene TRBJ2-1; D is perhaps TRBD1 or TRBD2 (5 bases each). The V gene lost 6 bases and the J gene lost 3 bases, with 9 bases spanning the gap. CDR3 length equals 13 residues. Germline V gene data show CDR1 as ENHRY and CDR2 as SYGVKD. CDR3 amino acids: CAISGTDYNEQFF. The CDR3 nucleotides read TGTGCCATCAGCGGGACGGACTACAATGAGCAGTTCTTC.

V is TRBV7-9 and J is TRBJ1-1; D is undetermined. The CDR3 is made up of 13 amino acids. The germline V gene has CDR1 SEHNR and CDR2 FQNEAQ (reference sequence). Trimming took off 0 bases at V and 7 bases at J, with 9 bases between the two ends. This CDR3 reads CASSLAEVGEAFF. CDR3 DNA: TGTGCCAGCAGCTTAGCAGAGGTTGGTGAAGCTTTCTTT.

V usage is TRBV4-3 and J usage is TRBJ2-7; D possibly matches TRBD1 or TRBD2 (5 bases each). The ends were cut back, 4 bases at V and 1 base at J, with 14 bases in the middle. This CDR3 contains 15 residues. Per germline, CDR1 LGHNA and CDR2 YSLEER. CDR3 coding DNA: TGCGCCAGCAGCCTCAGGGACGGAGAATCCTACGAGCAGTACTTC. The encoded protein is CASSLRDGESYEQYF.

This clonotype was detected ten times or more. This rearrangement joins TRBV6-4 to TRBJ1-5; 9 positions agree with TRBD1. Germline assignment: CDR1 MRHNA and CDR2 SNTAGT. V dropped 3 bases and J dropped 7; count of bases not matched to a gene: 1. This CDR3 contains 13 residues. The CDR3 DNA reads TGTGCCAGCAGTGAGGACAGGGGACAGCCCCAGCATTTT. Translating gives CASSEDRGQPQHF.

This clonotype turned up a few times. CDR3 bases: TGTGCCAGCAGTTTGAGTTGGGGGGCTGAAAAACTGTTTTTT. This gives the protein CASSLSWGAEKLFF. The chain is built from TRBV27 and TRBJ1-4; perhaps TRBD1 as D (6 bases). Trimming took off 3 bases at V and 7 bases at J, with 12 bases between the two ends. Looked up from germline, CDR1 is MNHEY and CDR2 is SMNVEV (reference sequence). CDR3 length: 14 amino acids. Based on the CDR3 plus reference TRBV27 and TRBJ1-4, the full variable domain is EAQVTQNPRYLITVTGKKLTVTCSQNMNHEYMSWYRQDPGLGLRQIYYSMNVEVTDKGDVPEGYKVSRKEKRNFPLILESPSPNQTSLYFCASSLSWGAEKLFFGSGTQLSVL.

This clonotype came up many times. The gene calls are TRBV7-2 and TRBJ1-5; tentative D call: TRBD1 (5 bases). From germline, CDR1 is SGHTA and CDR2 FQGNSA. CDR3 length: 17 residues. Trimming shortened V by 1 base and J by 0 bases, and 13 bases separated the two germline ends. The DNA for the CDR3 is TGTGCCAGCAGCTTAGTAGGCGCAGGGTATAGCAATCAGCCCCAGCATTTT. Protein product: CASSLVGAGYSNQPQHF.

This clonotype was seen many times. The chain combines TRBV7-9 with TRBJ1-2, with unresolved D. The germline gives CDR1 SEHNR, CDR2 FQNEAQ (reference sequence). The CDR3 contains 12 residues. V was shortened by 8 bases and J by 0 bases, with 7 bases between the two germline ends. The DNA of the CDR3 is TGTGCCAGCGATCCGGCTAACTATGGCTACACCTTC. This codes for CASDPANYGYTF.

The chain employs TRBV3-1 and TRBJ2-7; TRBD2 aligns across 8 bases. The CDR3 spans 16 residues. Trimming removed 1 base from V and 3 bases from J; junction bases left unmatched: 8. The germline CDR1 and CDR2 sequences are LGHDT and YNNKEL (reference sequence). The DNA of the CDR3 is TGTGCCAGCAGCCAAGGCGGGCCGGGGGGGCTCTACGAGCAGTACTTC. It is translated as CASSQGGPGGLYEQYF.

There are many counts of this clonotype. The chain links TRBV6-2 or TRBV6-3 to TRBJ2-1, with 7 positions matching TRBD2. Unmatched junction bases numbered 5, after V lost 7 bases and J lost 2 bases. The CDR3 contains 14 residues. CDR1 and CDR2 from the germline V gene are MNHEY and SVGEGT. The CDR3 region has the DNA TGTGCCAGCATAAAAGCGGGGCCCTACAATGAGCAGTTCTTC. Protein: CASIKAGPYNEQFF.

This clonotype was seen only a few times. CDR3 residues: CSASRDSNRNEQFF. In DNA form, the CDR3 reads TGCAGTGCTAGTCGAGACTCGAATCGCAATGAGCAGTTCTTC. The chain combines TRBV20-1 with TRBJ2-1; D gene unclear. V lost 3 bases and J 6 bases, leaving 15 bases between the germline ends. From germline, CDR1 is DFQATT and CDR2 SNEGSKA (reference sequence). The CDR3 runs 14 residues.

This clonotype was observed many times. The chain uses TRBV18 and TRBJ1-2, with 7 bases that match TRBD1. With 3 bases clipped from V and 0 bases from J, the junction kept 10 bases outside the gene matches. The germline V gene encodes CDR1 KGHSH and CDR2 LQKENI. This CDR3 contains 17 residues. In nucleotides, the CDR3 is TGTGCCAGCTCACCTCCAGGGGGGCCTAGACCTAACTATGGCTACACCTTC. This sequence encodes CASSPPGGPRPNYGYTF.

This clonotype was seen ten or more times. The chain carries TRBV12-5 and TRBJ2-1; D is unresolved. This CDR3 region has 15 residues. Between the trimmed V and J ends, which lost 2 bases and 2 bases, there was a span of 10 bases. The germline CDR1 and CDR2 sequences are LGHNT and FRNRAP. CDR3 in amino acids: CASGLQASTYNEQFF. DNA of the CDR3: TGTGCTAGTGGTTTGCAGGCAAGTACCTACAATGAGCAGTTCTTC.

This clonotype was observed many times. The rearrangement uses TRBV6-1 and TRBJ1-2; no firm D call. V was cut by 8 bases and J by 1 base, with 14 bases left in between. This CDR3 has 14 amino acids. Per germline, CDR1 MNHNS and CDR2 SASEGT. The CDR3: CASRRTDNNYGYTF. CDR3 in DNA: TGTGCCAGCCGTCGGACGGATAATAACTATGGCTACACCTTC.

In its sample, this clonotype was seen a few times. V and J are TRBV3-1 and TRBJ2-6; D gene unclear. The CDR3 totals 16 residues. Germline V lookup: CDR1 LGHDT, CDR2 YNNKEL (reference sequence). V gave up 2 bases and J gave up 0 bases, with 8 bases separating them. CDR3 sequence reads: CASSQTRSSGANVLTF. The CDR3 bases are TGTGCCAGCAGCCAAACTCGAAGCTCTGGGGCCAACGTCCTGACTTTC.

This clonotype came up many times. This chain uses TRBV15 with TRBJ1-5; 7 nucleotides agree with TRBD1. V lost 5 bases to trimming and J lost 5 bases; unmatched junction nucleotides: 12. The CDR3 consists of 16 residues. Looked up from germline, CDR1 is LNHNV and CDR2 is YYDKDF (reference sequence). Here the CDR3 reads CATSGLRQGWDQPQHF. The CDR3 DNA sequence: TGTGCCACCAGCGGACTCCGACAGGGCTGGGATCAGCCCCAGCATTTT.

This clonotype was recorded at least ten times. The V call is TRBV5-5, the J call TRBJ1-2, with D hard to call. This CDR3 is built from 14 residues. Trimming left V 0 bases short and J 1 base short, with 7 bases between. Germline lookup yields CDR1 SGHKS and CDR2 YYEKEE (reference sequence). CDR3 DNA: TGTGCCAGCAGCTTGGCTGGAGATAACTATGGCTACACCTTC. This sequence encodes CASSLAGDNYGYTF.

In its sample, this clonotype was seen a few times. J is TRBJ2-1 and V is TRBV5-1; D is uncertain. V was pared by 4 bases and J by 5 bases, with 10 bases between. The CDR3 sequence is 13 residues long. The germline V gene has CDR1 SGHRS and CDR2 YFSETQ. DNA for the CDR3: TGCGCCAGCAGCCGCTTGGCGGACAATGAGCAGTTCTTC. Amino acids: CASSRLADNEQFF. Full variable domain (outside the CDR3, taken from reference TRBV5-1 and TRBJ2-1): KAGVTQTPRYLIKTRGQQVTLSCSPISGHRSVSWYQQTPGQGLQFLFEYFSETQRNKGNFPGRFSGRQFSNSRSEMNVSTLELGDSALYLCASSRLADNEQFFGPGTRLTVL.

CDR3 amino acids: CASSQESHRTGTEAFF. The CDR3 bases are TGTGCCAGCAGCCAAGAATCGCACAGGACGGGCACTGAAGCTTTCTTT. The chain couples TRBV4-2 to TRBJ1-1; D possibly corresponds to TRBD1 (5 bases). Trimming took off 0 bases at V and 4 bases at J, with 15 bases between the two ends. The CDR3 contains 16 residues. Germline CDR1 LGHNA, CDR2 YNFKEQ.

This chain joins TRBV5-6 and TRBJ2-7; 10 bases line up with TRBD2. After removal of 3 bases from V and 5 bases from J, the junction contained 8 bases not matched to a gene. The germline V gene has CDR1 SGHDT and CDR2 YYEEEE. The CDR3 runs 15 residues. CDR3 loop: CASSYRQRGGHEQYF. The CDR3 DNA reads TGTGCCAGCAGCTACCGGCAGCGGGGGGGCCACGAGCAGTACTTC. Using reference TRBV5-6 and TRBJ2-7 for the parts outside the CDR3, the full variable domain is DAGVTQSPTHLIKTRGQQVTLRCSPKSGHDTVSWYQQALGQGPQFIFQYYEEEERQRGNFPDRFSGHQFPNYSSELNVNALLLGDSALYLCASSYRQRGGHEQYFGPGTRLTVT.

This clonotype showed up just a few times. The V gene is TRBV13, the J gene TRBJ2-7; D is undetermined. The CDR3 is made up of 12 amino acids. Trimming left V 1 base short and J 11 bases short, with 12 bases between. Germline assignment: CDR1 PRHDT and CDR2 FYEKMQ (reference sequence). The CDR3 region has the DNA TGTGCCAGCAGCTTAGCCGGCAGCTCGGAGTACTTC. Translation: CASSLAGSSEYF.

V gene TRBV6-5 combines with J gene TRBJ1-1; possibly TRBD1 for D (5 bases). V lost 0 bases and J lost 10, with 18 bases in between. Per the germline V gene, CDR1 is MNHEY and CDR2 is SVGAGI. The CDR3 covers 15 residues. This CDR3 reads CASSYSGVEGRVAFF. Written as DNA, the CDR3 is TGTGCCAGCAGTTACTCCGGGGTTGAGGGGCGAGTAGCTTTCTTT.

This clonotype was detected a few times. The CDR3 bases are TGTGCCAGCAGCCAGGGATTTACCTCTAACTATGGCTACACCTTC. It encodes CASSQGFTSNYGYTF. The genes are TRBV5-5 and TRBJ1-2; TRBD1 is a possible D gene (5 bases). The CDR3 has 15 residues. V lost 4 bases and J lost 0, with 13 bases in between. CDR1 is SGHKS, CDR2 YYEKEE, per germline (reference sequence).

This clonotype was detected only once. This chain connects TRBV6-5 to TRBJ2-3, with D possibly being TRBD2 (5 bases). Germline V gene lookup returns CDR1 MNHEY and CDR2 SVGAGI. The CDR3 is 14 residues long. Trimming shortened V by 5 bases and J by 0 bases, and 9 bases separated the two germline ends. The DNA of the CDR3 is TGTGCCAGCAGTCGCCGGACTAGCACAGATACGCAGTATTTT. This sequence encodes CASSRRTSTDTQYF.

This clonotype was counted many times. The V call is TRBV12-3 or TRBV12-4, the J call TRBJ1-4; 8 positions match TRBD1. The CDR3 consists of 17 residues. V lost 6 bases, J lost 5 bases, and 14 bases stayed unmatched. This CDR3 reads CASRGGQALSLNEKLFF. Written as DNA, the CDR3 is TGTGCCAGCAGGGGGGGACAGGCCCTATCCCTAAATGAAAAACTGTTTTTT.

This clonotype showed up many times. CDR3 residues: CASQPGKNYGYTF. The CDR3 DNA reads TGTGCCAGCCAACCAGGGAAAAACTATGGCTACACCTTC. J is TRBJ1-2 and V is TRBV6-1, with a tentative D call TRBD1 (5 bases). The CDR3 is 13 amino acids. Germline loops: CDR1 MNHNS, CDR2 SASEGT. V was pared by 8 bases and J by 2 bases, with 12 bases between.

V is TRBV15 and J is TRBJ1-1; D gene uncertain. This CDR3 is built from 14 residues. Germline loops: CDR1 LNHNV, CDR2 YYDKDF (reference sequence). V was cut by 1 base and J by 5 bases, with 11 bases left in between. CDR3 sequence (DNA): TGTGCCACCAGCAGAGCGGGCGGGAGGACTGAAGCTTTCTTT. It yields the protein CATSRAGGRTEAFF.